This T cell receptor (beta chain) is drawn from a study of chemoradiotherapy in HPV16-positive cancers. At the level of the study: Functional T-cell assays on a couple of HPV16-positive patients' cells defined candidate HPV-specific clones and common TCR motifs.

Generated by immunoSEQ multiplex PCR, the TCRdb table keeps only in-frame clones and is missing some. This sample has about 68,000 clones, with around nine tenths found just once. The source is a human donor with HPV-associated anogenital cancer. The sequenced sample was blood, obtained from a patient who underwent chemoradiotherapy.

CDR3: CASSRDREIYEQYF. CDR3 DNA: TGCGCCAGCAGCCGGGACAGGGAAATATACGAGCAGTACTTC. The chain uses TRBV5-1 and TRBJ2-7; 9 positions agree with TRBD1. The CDR3 is made up of 14 amino acids. Germline-derived CDR1 and CDR2 are SGHRS and YFSETQ. Trimming removed 4 bases from V and 4 bases from J; junction bases left unmatched: 6.